These 15 T cell receptor beta chains originate from one sample sequenced in a study of blood T cell repertoires in COVID-19. Data came from immunoSEQ multiplex PCR; TCRdb stores just in-frame clones and leaves some out. The repertoire holds 250,000 to 400,000 clones, with approximately 89% as singletons. The sequencing input was peripheral blood. These receptor sequences come from a woman younger than 45 with COVID-19, enrolled during active disease.

The chain has TRBV7-9 and TRBJ2-1; possibly TRBD2 for D (6 bases). The length of the CDR3 is 14 residues. V was trimmed by 11 bases and J by 7 bases, leaving 21 bases between them. Per germline, CDR1 SEHNR and CDR2 FQNEAQ (reference sequence). The CDR3 is CAGTSFRGRNEQFF. CDR3 coding DNA: TGTGCCGGCACATCATTCCGGGGGAGGAATGAGCAGTTCTTC.

The chain carries TRBV3-1 (or the pseudogene TRBV3-2) and TRBJ1-4, with D unresolved. This CDR3 region has 15 residues. Germline lookup yields CDR1 LGHDT and CDR2 YNNKEL (reference sequence). Trimming shortened V by 6 bases and J by 8 bases, and 19 bases separated the two germline ends. The CDR3 DNA is TGTGCCAGCAGTCAGAGACGGGGATTTAAGGAAAAACTGTTTTTT. Translating it yields CASSQRRGFKEKLFF.

This chain uses TRBV2 with TRBJ1-5; TRBD1 is a possible D gene (6 bases). The length of the CDR3 is 17 residues. The ends were cut back, 6 bases at V and 0 bases at J, with 18 bases in the middle. CDR1 and CDR2 from the germline V gene are SNHLY and FYNNEI. Written as DNA, the CDR3 is TGTGCCAGCAGGACAACACTGGCAGGGGTTAGCAATCAGCCCCAGCATTTT. Amino acid sequence: CASRTTLAGVSNQPQHF.

J is TRBJ2-1 and V is TRBV12-3 or TRBV12-4; D remains unclear. Trimming removed 1 base at V and 4 bases at J, with 5 bases between. This CDR3 comprises 13 residues. Written as DNA, the CDR3 is TGTGCCAGCAGTTTAGGTCCATACAATGAGCAGTTCTTC. Translation: CASSLGPYNEQFF.

The chain combines TRBV4-1 with TRBJ1-1, with D perhaps matching TRBD1 (6 bases). CDR3 size: 14 residues. The germline CDR1 and CDR2 sequences are MGHRA and YSYEKL. V lost 5 bases and J 1 base, leaving 11 bases between the germline ends. The CDR3 nucleotides are TGCGCCAGCAGCGGACCACAGGGGAACACTGAAGCTTTCTTT. It specifies CASSGPQGNTEAFF.

The chain couples TRBV13 to TRBJ2-1; TRBD2 aligns across 7 bases. CDR3 length: 16 residues. The V and J ends lost 0 bases and 5 bases, in that order; junction bases with no gene match: 7. CDR1 PRHDT and CDR2 FYEKMQ come from the germline V gene (reference sequence). CDR3 loop: CASSLGGTTSNNEQFF. The CDR3, as DNA: TGTGCCAGCAGCTTAGGAGGGACTACTTCGAACAATGAGCAGTTCTTC.

The genes are TRBV24-1 and TRBJ2-3; 8 bases are shared with TRBD1. CDR3 size: 19 residues. The ends lost 6 bases at V and 2 bases at J; junction bases unmatched: 18. Per the germline V gene, CDR1 is KGHDR and CDR2 is SFDVKD. The CDR3 nucleotides read TGTGCCACCAGTAGAGGGGGTGGACAGGGTGGGATGGTCACAGATACGCAGTATTTT. Protein sequence: CATSRGGGQGGMVTDTQYF.

V and J are TRBV10-3 and TRBJ2-1, with TRBD1 matching 9 bases. This CDR3 comprises 15 residues. CDR1 ENHRY and CDR2 SYGVKD come from the germline V gene. V shed 3 bases and J 7 bases; nucleotides not matched to a gene: 7. In DNA form, the CDR3 reads TGTGCCATCAGTGAATGGGGACAGGGACTAAATGAGCAGTTCTTC. Protein: CAISEWGQGLNEQFF.

The rearrangement joins TRBV9 to TRBJ1-2; D is possibly TRBD1 (6 bases). CDR3 length: 15 amino acids. The germline CDR1 and CDR2 sequences are SGDLS and YYNGEE. Trimming removed 0 bases from V and 5 bases from J, with 14 bases in between. This CDR3 is CASSVGYREGYGYTF. CDR3 in DNA: TGTGCCAGCAGCGTAGGATACAGGGAAGGATATGGCTACACCTTC.

The genes are TRBV7-2 and TRBJ1-2, with D unresolved. Per the germline V gene, CDR1 is SGHTA and CDR2 is FQGNSA. This CDR3 is built from 16 residues. The V end was cut by 3 bases, the J end by 0 bases, with 14 bases between. This CDR3 is CASSLGGFGANYGYTF. CDR3 in DNA: TGTGCCAGCAGCTTGGGAGGGTTCGGAGCTAACTATGGCTACACCTTC.

The rearrangement uses TRBV21-1 and TRBJ2-1; the table's D gene call, TRBD2, was not cross checked with the DNA. TRBV21-1 is listed as a pseudogene. CDR3 length: 16 residues. The CDR3, as DNA: TGTGCCAGCAGCAAACTATCTAGCGGGGATTACAATGAGCAGTTCTTC. It yields the protein CASSKLSSGDYNEQFF.

The chain uses TRBV7-9 and TRBJ1-2; a possible D gene is TRBD1 (6 bases). Trimming cost V 1 base and J 0 bases, with 9 bases left between them. CDR1 is SEHNR, CDR2 FQNEAQ, per germline (reference sequence). The CDR3 loop spans 15 amino acids. CDR3 sequence reads: CASSLGQAANYGYTF. DNA for the CDR3: TGTGCCAGCAGCTTAGGACAGGCAGCTAACTATGGCTACACCTTC.

The chain carries TRBV7-9 and TRBJ1-3; 9 nucleotides line up with TRBD1. The germline gives CDR1 SEHNR, CDR2 FQNEAQ (reference sequence). The CDR3 length is 15 residues. V was pared by 5 bases and J by 7 bases, with 9 bases of the junction left unmatched. CDR3 in amino acids: CASSLGTGSGNTIYF. Here the CDR3 DNA reads TGTGCCAGCAGCCTAGGGACAGGGAGCGGGAACACCATATATTTT. Variable domain in full (rest from reference TRBV7-9 and TRBJ1-3): DTGVSQNPRHKITKRGQNVTFRCDPISEHNRLYWYRQTLGQGPEFLTYFQNEAQLEKSRLLSDRFSAERPKGSFSTLEIQRTEQGDSAMYLCASSLGTGSGNTIYFGEGSWLTVV.

This clone was seen a single time. The rearrangement uses TRBV5-1 and TRBJ2-2, with D maybe TRBD2 (5 bases). Germline-derived CDR1 and CDR2 are SGHRS and YFSETQ. The V gene lost 5 bases and the J gene lost 0 bases, with 5 bases spanning the gap. The CDR3 consists of 13 residues. The CDR3 sequence is CASRGANTGELFF. The DNA of the CDR3 is TGCGCCAGCAGGGGAGCGAACACCGGGGAGCTGTTTTTT.

This clone was seen only once. The genes are TRBV7-2 and TRBJ2-1, with TRBD2 identical over 13 bases. Germline CDR1 and CDR2: SGHTA and FQGNSA. The V and J ends lost 5 bases and 9 bases, in that order; junction bases with no gene match: 7. CDR3 length: 15 residues. The DNA for the CDR3 is TGTGCCAGCAGCCTCACTAGCGGGGGGGCCGGTGAGCAGTTCTTC. Translated, it gives CASSLTSGGAGEQFF.